This T cell receptor beta chain was recorded in a study of T cell responses to AZD1222 COVID-19 vaccine (dated by TCRdb to the early 2020s). About the full investigation: Because spike-specific TCR depth and breadth did not differ between the two schedules, AZD1222 recipients who got a second dose at roughly 4 weeks were pooled with those who got a second dose at roughly 12 weeks. A total of more than 230 trial participants underwent TCR sequencing, of whom nearly 210 had received two doses of AZD1222 and some 25 had received two doses of the MenACWY control vaccine. Trial participants were enrolled by age into subgroups of 18-55, 56-69 and 70-plus years, and around 150, 28 and 57 TCR-sequenced participants, respectively, were included in these subgroups. The study at large found these results: Reportedly, close to half of the unique spike-specific TCRs recognized epitopes lying outside the regions that are mutated in the B.1.351 and B.1.1.7 variants. The vaccine-associated CD4 TCRs covered the entire spike protein, and the dominant responses fell in regions 160-218 and 743-854. Only five or six AZD1222 recipients were SARS-CoV-2 seropositive at baseline, limiting conclusions about previously exposed vaccinees. Spike-specific TCR breadth and depth rose significantly after two AZD1222 doses compared with day 0 and with MenACWY recipients. Because no day 14 peak-response samples were available, repertoires were characterized only after the peak T cell response. In the small 56-69-year group, the increase in depth fell short of significance, most likely because of low power. Participants were mostly white British and included more females than males, and it was suggested by the authors that clonal diversity may have been underestimated.

About this clone itself: Its antigen remains undetermined. Per-nucleotide qualities are absent, and no much larger clonotype sits a single base away. Other DNA sequences from this sample encode an identical CDR3 as well.

A distance of 7 bases separates the germline ends of V and J, which lose 0 bases and 1 base respectively. The CDR3, from cysteine to phenylalanine, totals 15 residues. Only the CDR3 DNA stays, 45 bases, in frame from base 1. The germline V gene gives CDR1 as SGHRS and CDR2 as YFSETQ. The CDR3 regions of human TCRbeta chains were analyzed by immunosequencing. The paper's data handling went like this. TCRs in the repertoires were matched against a reference library of SARS-CoV-2-specific TCRs that had been generated with the MIRA antigen-specificity platform. Breadth was defined as the fraction of unique TCRs that were SARS-CoV-2-associated. Depth was defined as the fraction of total T cells that were SARS-CoV-2-associated. Using the MIRA data, every spike-specific TCR was mapped to the spike region that the TCR reacted to and assigned to either a CD4 or a CD8 class. Log10-transformed breadth and depth values were compared by one-way ANOVA with Sidak's multiple comparisons tests. The table comes from immuneACCESS by way of TCRdb, which keeps in-frame sequences with V and J called. Part of the clones is missing from these tables; in studies checked, under half for an unresolved V gene and the rest for unknown reasons. Clonal size and the V and J genes are those of that table, whereas D and trimming came from the DNA. The table for this sample lists tens of thousands of clones; approximately 85% of them were counted only once. The top ten hold more than 5% of the sample.

The sample's time point label is to be understood as: baseline before first vaccination. Vaccinee samples came from UK trials COV001 and COV002, including a single-blind randomized controlled phase 2/3 trial of AZD1222 (ChAdOx1 nCoV-19) in healthy adults. For TCRbeta chain sequencing, PBMC samples from trial participants were taken at day 0 and at day 28 after the second dose. The chain is assembled from TRBV5-1 and TRBJ2-2; no D segment can be confidently identified. The starting material was peripheral blood, obtained on day 0 of AZD1222 vaccination. The TCR originated in an adult in good health. In nucleotides, the sequence is TGCGCCAGCAGCTTGGTGGCAGAGAACACCGGGGAGCTGTTTTTT. Its protein product is CASSLVAENTGELFF.